This T cell receptor (beta chain) was sequenced in a study of T cells after yellow fever vaccination (dated by TCRdb to between 2017 and 2020). In terms of the full investigation: The SMART-Seq v4 Ultra Low Input RNA kit was used to prepare libraries from fractions with low cell numbers. To follow T-cell clones before and after primary and booster YFV17D yellow fever vaccination, bulk TCR alpha and beta repertoires were sequenced over time. Two healthy male donors, one aged 18 to 30 and one aged 30 to 40 years, made up the cohort. Blood was drawn at multiple timepoints before and after primary and secondary immunization, with bulk PBMC replicates and cell subsets isolated.

The germline V gene provides CDR1 ENHRY and CDR2 SYGVKD. Spanning cysteine to phenylalanine, the CDR3 consists of 12 amino acids. Of all the DNA, just the CDR3 is kept, 36 bases in frame from base 1. TCR cDNA was synthesized by 5'RACE template switching, which introduced a universal primer site and unique molecular identifiers. Priming for cDNA synthesis came from both the TCR alpha and TCR beta constant segments. Library amplification involved two PCR steps, and the second step added sample barcodes and sequencing adapters. Sequencing of libraries was done on Illumina HiSeq 2500 (2x100 bp) or NovaSeq (2x150 bp). The original pipeline was this. Demultiplexing of reads and collapsing into UMI consensus sequences were performed with MIGEC, and V(D)J alignment was carried out with MiXCR. Clonotypes responding to the vaccine were identified with edgeR on replicate PBMC samples, with the criteria of FDR below 0.01 and a log2 fold change above 5 up to day 15. CD4 or CD8 identity was assigned to each bulk clonotype according to whether the clonotype was present at higher abundance in the sequenced CD4 repertoire or the sequenced CD8 repertoire. TCRdb took the public reads, trimmed them with fastp at Q25, ran MiXCR for clone calling and kept in-frame beta chains. CDR3 protein sequences are deduplicated, and each keeps its most common genes and DNA. It is TCRdb's table, rather than the study itself, that gives the V and J calls and clone size. The sample data list 200,000 to 250,000 distinct CDR3 sequences, and about 7% of these were observed just once. The top ten hold 0.85% of the sample.

In light of the paper, this sample's treatment or condition label describes: live attenuated yellow fever vaccine strain. A standard Ficoll-Paque protocol was used to isolate PBMCs from peripheral blood. CD4 and CD8 T-cell fractions were isolated with Dynabeads CD4 and CD8 positive selection kits. TriZol was used to extract RNA from bulk PBMCs, CD4 and CD8 fractions, and dextramer-positive and dextramer-negative fractions. General findings and caveats noted by the study authors: Compared with the primary T-cell response, the secondary T-cell response was weaker but faster, peaking on day 5 rather than day 15. Computational filtering was required because FACS-sorted repertoires could contain abundant contaminating clonotypes from the bulk population. Only a couple of donors were included in the study, so the extent to which the findings can be generalized is limited. Most clones expanded after primary vaccination (almost 97% of CD4 and 88% of CD8) were re-detected after the booster, suggesting that broad memory maintenance occurred. A small share of clonotypes was detected in both CD4 and CD8 compartments, with the overlap likely arising from convergent recombination.

Comment on this clonotype: Its antigen specificity is not known. The junction departs from germline at one end; a sequencing error may be responsible.

This sequence was found in a man in his thirties or forties who received the YFV17D yellow fever vaccine. Sequenced material: CD4+ T cells sorted from PBMCs, taken 15 days after the yellow fever booster vaccination. The chain is assembled from TRBV10-3 and TRBJ2-5; no D gene is confidently identified. The DNA is TGTGCCATCAGTGACGGGTCGACCATATATACCTTC. Its amino acids are CAISDGSTIYTF.